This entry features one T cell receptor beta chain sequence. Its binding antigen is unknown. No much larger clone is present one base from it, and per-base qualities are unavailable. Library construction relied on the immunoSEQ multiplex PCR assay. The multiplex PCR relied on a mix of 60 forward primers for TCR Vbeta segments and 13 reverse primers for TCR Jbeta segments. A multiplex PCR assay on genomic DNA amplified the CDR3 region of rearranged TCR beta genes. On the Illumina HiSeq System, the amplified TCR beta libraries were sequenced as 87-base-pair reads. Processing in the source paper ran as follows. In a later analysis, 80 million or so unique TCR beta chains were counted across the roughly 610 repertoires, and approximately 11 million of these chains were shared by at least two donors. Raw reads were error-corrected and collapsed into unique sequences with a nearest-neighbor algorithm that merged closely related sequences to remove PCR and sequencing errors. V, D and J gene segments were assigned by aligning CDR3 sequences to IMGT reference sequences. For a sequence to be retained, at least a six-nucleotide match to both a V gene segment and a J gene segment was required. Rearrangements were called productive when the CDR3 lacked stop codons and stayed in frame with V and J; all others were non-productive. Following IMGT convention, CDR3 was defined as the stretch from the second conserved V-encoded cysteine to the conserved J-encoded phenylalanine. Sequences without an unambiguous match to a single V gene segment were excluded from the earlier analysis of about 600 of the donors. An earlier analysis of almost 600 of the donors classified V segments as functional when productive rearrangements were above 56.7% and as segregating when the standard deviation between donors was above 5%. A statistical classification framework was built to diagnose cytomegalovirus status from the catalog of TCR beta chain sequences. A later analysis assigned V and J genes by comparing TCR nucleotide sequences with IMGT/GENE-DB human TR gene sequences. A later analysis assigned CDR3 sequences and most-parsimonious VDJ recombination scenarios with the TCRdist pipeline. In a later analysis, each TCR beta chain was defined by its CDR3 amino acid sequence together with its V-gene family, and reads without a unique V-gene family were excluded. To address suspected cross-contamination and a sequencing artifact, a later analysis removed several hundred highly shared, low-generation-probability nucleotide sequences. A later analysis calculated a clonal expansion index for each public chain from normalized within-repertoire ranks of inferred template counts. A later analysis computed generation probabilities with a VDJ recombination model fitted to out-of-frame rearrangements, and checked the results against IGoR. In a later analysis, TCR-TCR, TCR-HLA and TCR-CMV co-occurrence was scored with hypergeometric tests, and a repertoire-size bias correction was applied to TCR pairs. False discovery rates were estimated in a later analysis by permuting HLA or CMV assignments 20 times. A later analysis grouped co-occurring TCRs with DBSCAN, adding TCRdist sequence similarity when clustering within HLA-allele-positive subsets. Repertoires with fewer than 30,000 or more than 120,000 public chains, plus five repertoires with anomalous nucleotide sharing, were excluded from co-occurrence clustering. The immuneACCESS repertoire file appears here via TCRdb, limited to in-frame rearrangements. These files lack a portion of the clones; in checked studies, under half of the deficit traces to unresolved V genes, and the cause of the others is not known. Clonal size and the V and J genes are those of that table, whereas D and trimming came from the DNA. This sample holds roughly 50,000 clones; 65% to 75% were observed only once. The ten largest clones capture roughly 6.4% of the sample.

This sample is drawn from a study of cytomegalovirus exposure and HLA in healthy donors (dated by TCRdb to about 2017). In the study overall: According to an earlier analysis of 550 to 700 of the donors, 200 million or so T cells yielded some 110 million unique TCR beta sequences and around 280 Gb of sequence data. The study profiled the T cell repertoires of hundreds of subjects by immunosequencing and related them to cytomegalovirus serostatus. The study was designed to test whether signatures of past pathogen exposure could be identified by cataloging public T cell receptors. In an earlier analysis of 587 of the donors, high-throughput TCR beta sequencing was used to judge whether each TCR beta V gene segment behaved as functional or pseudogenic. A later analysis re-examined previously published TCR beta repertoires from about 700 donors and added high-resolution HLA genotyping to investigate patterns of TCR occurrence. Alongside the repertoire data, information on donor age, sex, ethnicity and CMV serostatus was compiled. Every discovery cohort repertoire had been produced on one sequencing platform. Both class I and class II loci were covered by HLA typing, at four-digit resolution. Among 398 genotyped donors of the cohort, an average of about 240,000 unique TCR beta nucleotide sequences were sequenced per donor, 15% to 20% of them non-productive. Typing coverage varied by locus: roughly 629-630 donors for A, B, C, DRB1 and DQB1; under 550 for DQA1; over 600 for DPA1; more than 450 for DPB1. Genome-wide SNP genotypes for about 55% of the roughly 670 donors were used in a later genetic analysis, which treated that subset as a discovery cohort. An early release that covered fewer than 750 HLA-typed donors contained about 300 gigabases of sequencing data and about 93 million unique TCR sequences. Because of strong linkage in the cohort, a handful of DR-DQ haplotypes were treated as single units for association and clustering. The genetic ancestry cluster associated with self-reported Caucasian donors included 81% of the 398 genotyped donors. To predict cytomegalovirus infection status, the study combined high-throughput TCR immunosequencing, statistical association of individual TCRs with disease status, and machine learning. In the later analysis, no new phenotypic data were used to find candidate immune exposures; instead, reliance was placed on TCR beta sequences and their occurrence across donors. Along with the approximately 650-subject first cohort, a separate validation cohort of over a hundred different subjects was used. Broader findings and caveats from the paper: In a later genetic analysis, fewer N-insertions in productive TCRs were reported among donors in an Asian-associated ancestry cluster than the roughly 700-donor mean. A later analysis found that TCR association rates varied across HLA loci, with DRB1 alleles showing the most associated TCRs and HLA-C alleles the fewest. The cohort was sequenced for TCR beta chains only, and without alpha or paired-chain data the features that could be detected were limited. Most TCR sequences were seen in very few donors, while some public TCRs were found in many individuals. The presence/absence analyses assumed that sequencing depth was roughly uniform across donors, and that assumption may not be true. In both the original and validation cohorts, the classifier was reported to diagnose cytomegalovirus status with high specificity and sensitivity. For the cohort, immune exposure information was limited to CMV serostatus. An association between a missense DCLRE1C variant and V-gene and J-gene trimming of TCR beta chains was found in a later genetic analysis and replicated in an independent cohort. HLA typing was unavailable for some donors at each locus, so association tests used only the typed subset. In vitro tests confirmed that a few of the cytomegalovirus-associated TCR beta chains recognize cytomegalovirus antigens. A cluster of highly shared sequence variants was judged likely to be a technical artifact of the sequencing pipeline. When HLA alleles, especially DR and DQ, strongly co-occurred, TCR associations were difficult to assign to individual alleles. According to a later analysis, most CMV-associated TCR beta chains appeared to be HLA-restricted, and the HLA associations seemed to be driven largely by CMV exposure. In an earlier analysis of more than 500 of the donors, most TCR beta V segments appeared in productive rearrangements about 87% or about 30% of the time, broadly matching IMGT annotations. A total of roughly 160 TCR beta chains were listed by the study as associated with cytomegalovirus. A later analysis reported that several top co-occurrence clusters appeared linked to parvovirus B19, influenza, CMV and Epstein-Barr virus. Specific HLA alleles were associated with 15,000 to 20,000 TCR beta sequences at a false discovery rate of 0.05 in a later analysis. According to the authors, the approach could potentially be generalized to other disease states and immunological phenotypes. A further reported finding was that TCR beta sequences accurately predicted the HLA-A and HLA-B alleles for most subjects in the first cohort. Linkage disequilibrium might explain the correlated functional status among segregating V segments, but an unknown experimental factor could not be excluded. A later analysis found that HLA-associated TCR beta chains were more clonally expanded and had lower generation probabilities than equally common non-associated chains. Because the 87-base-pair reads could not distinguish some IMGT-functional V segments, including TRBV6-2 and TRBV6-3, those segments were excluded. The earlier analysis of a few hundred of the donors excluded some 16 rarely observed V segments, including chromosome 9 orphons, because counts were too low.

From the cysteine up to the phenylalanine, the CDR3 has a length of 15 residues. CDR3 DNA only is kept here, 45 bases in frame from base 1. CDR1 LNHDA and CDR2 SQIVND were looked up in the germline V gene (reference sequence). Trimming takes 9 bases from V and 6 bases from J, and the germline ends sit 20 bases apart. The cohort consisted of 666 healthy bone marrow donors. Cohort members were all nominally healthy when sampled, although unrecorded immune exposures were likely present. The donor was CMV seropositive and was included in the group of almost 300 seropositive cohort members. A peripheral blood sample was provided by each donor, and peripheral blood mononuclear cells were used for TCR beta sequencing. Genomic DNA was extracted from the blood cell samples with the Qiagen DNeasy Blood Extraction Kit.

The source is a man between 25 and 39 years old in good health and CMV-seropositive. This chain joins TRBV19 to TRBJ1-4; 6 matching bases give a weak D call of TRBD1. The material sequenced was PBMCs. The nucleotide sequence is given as TGTGCCAGCGGGGGGATTGGGGGCGTTGATGAAAAACTGTTTTTT. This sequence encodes CASGGIGGVDEKLFF.